The clone carrying this T cell receptor beta chain was seen more than once but under ten times. The antigen is unknown. This entry belongs to a study of T-cell memory formation after mild COVID-19. Study overall: TCR clusters were mostly donor specific. Study-wide results and limits: The SARS-CoV-2 specificity of second-wave clones reaching peak at day 37 remained unverified. The appearance of some responding clones in pre-infection memory suggested that cross-reactive memory joined. Clones contracting day 15 to 85 were balanced CD4/CD8; later expanders leaned CD4+.

TCRdb called the 5' RACE reads again in MiXCR, with one record for every CDR3 protein. In the table there are about 180,000 distinct CDR3 sequences, 16% of which are singletons. The CDR3 consists of 15 residues. Germline CDR1 and CDR2: SGHRS and YFSETQ. The V and J ends lost 4 bases and 5 bases, in that order; junction bases with no gene match: 3. The rearrangement uses TRBV5-1 and TRBJ2-5; 15 nucleotides match TRBD2. The receptor was derived from an adult woman who had mild COVID-19 (a few samples of this study predate the infection). Cell type and time point are not known. Sample: PBMCs or a T cell subset sorted from them (not recorded which). CDR3 amino acids: CASSLGTSGRETQYF. The CDR3 nucleotides are TGCGCCAGCAGCCTCGGGACTAGCGGGAGGGAGACCCAGTACTTC.